This TCR beta chain was sequenced for a study of blood T cell repertoires in COVID-19. On the study more broadly: T cells, B-cell-depleted T cells, or PBMCs supplied cDNA or gDNA.

Donors of Cohort 3 who recovered were those that had two negative PCRs, clearance, or symptom resolution. The ends lost 5 bases at V and 4 bases at J; junction bases unmatched: 5. In germline, CDR1 is SEHNR, CDR2 FQNEAQ (reference sequence). This CDR3 is 13 amino acids long. Libraries were prepared by immunoSEQ multiplex PCR; TCRdb keeps only in-frame clonotypes and omits some of them. The sample records about 350,000 clones, roughly 87% being singletons. Sequencing used PBMCs or T cells enriched from blood (not recorded which). The V call is TRBV7-9, the J call TRBJ2-7; 7 bases map to TRBD1. This receptor was taken from a woman aged 25-40 years who had recovered from COVID-19. CDR3 sequence: CASSPPTGYEQYF. The CDR3 coding sequence is TGTGCCAGCAGCCCCCCGACAGGGTACGAGCAGTACTTC.